This T cell receptor beta chain was found in a study of long-term antiretroviral therapy in people with HIV. Study at large: It was about a decade after the earliest samples that the 2015 immediate-ART recommendation appeared.

The libraries were made with immunoSEQ v3.0 at survey level. The protocol was immunoSEQ multiplex PCR, while the TCRdb copy is restricted to in-frame clones and leaves out a portion. The table lists about 9,200 clones, around 75% of them singletons. Looked up from germline, CDR1 is MGHRA and CDR2 is YSYEKL. Unmatched junction bases numbered 3, after V lost 2 bases and J lost 7 bases. The CDR3 totals 15 residues. Sequencing used unsorted PBMCs, obtained 1.8 years before starting antiretroviral therapy. The chain employs TRBV4-1 and TRBJ2-1; 12 nucleotides line up with TRBD1. This receptor was taken from a man aged 40-49 years with HIV. CDR3 coding DNA: TGCGCCAGCAGCCAACCGGGACAGGGGGCAAATGAGCAGTTCTTC. Amino acids: CASSQPGQGANEQFF.